Listed here are 3 T cell receptor beta chains from one sample, sequenced in a study of blood T cell repertoires in COVID-19. Repertoires were generated with immunoSEQ multiplex PCR, while TCRdb's copy carries only in-frame clones and drops some. Of some 220,000 clones listed, over 75% are singletons. Sequenced: peripheral blood. The source of these receptors is a woman aged 65 to 85 with COVID-19, enrolled during active disease.

This clone was seen many times. V usage is TRBV7-2 and J usage is TRBJ2-5, with 8 positions matching TRBD1. Germline lookup yields CDR1 SGHTA and CDR2 FQGNSA. Trimming took 5 bases from V and 0 from J; bases not matched to a gene: 5. The CDR3 is 15 amino acids. The CDR3 DNA sequence: TGTGCCAGCAGCCAAGACAGGGGTTACCAAGAGACCCAGTACTTC. It codes for CASSQDRGYQETQYF.

V gene TRBV19 combines with J gene TRBJ2-7; D is perhaps TRBD2 (5 bases). The germline V and J ends were trimmed by 5 bases and 2 bases, with 16 bases remaining between them. The CDR3 is 15 amino acids. The germline gives CDR1 LNHDA, CDR2 SQIVND (reference sequence). The chain's CDR3 is CASSPRTGTTYEQYF. CDR3 DNA sequence: TGTGCCAGTAGTCCTCGTACGGGAACCACCTACGAGCAGTACTTC.

V usage is TRBV6-2 or TRBV6-3 and J usage is TRBJ1-2; a weak D match, TRBD1 (6 bases). V gave up 2 bases and J gave up 7 bases, with 11 bases separating them. CDR1 is MNHEY, CDR2 SVGEGT, per germline. The CDR3 covers 13 residues. CDR3 DNA sequence: TGTGCCAGCAGTTACACCGCAGGGGTTGGCTACACCTTC. Residues: CASSYTAGVGYTF.